The table lists the clone carrying this T cell receptor (beta chain) with a few counts. Its antigen remains unknown. Assay: immunoSEQ multiplex PCR; the TCRdb copy retains only in-frame clones and omits some. The sample shows under 45,000 clones, roughly nine tenths of them seen only once. This CDR3 has 15 residues. V gave up 3 bases and J gave up 5 bases, with 17 bases separating them. Per the germline V gene, CDR1 is MRHNA and CDR2 is SNTAGT. This sample is part of a study of T cell responses to AZD1222 COVID-19 vaccine. About the study: Analyses pooled second doses at about 4 or about 12 weeks. Regarding the study as a whole: Baseline seropositives among AZD1222 recipients totaled only six or seven. Regions 160-218 and 743-854 dominated among vaccine-associated CD4 TCRs spanning spike.

This receptor was taken from an adult in good health. The gene calls are TRBV6-4 and TRBJ2-7; a possible D gene is TRBD1 (6 bases). Sequences were derived from peripheral blood, sampled on day 0 of AZD1222 vaccination. The CDR3 is CASSEHSGEGNEQYF. In DNA form, the CDR3 reads TGTGCCAGCAGTGAGCATTCAGGGGAAGGGAACGAGCAGTACTTC.